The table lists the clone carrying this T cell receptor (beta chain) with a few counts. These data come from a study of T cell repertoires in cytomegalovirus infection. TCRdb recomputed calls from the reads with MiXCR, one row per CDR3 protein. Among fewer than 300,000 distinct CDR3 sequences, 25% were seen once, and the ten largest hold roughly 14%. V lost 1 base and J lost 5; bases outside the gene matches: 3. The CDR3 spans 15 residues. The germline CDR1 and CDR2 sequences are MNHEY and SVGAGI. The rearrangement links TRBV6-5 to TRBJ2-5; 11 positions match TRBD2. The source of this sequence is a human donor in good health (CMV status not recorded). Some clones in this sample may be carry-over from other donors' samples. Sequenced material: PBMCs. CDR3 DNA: TGTGCCAGCAGTTACTTGCCTAGCGGGAGGGAGACCCAGTACTTC. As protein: CASSYLPSGRETQYF.